This TCR beta chain originates from a study of blood T cell repertoires in COVID-19. The wider study: The origin of the acute and convalescent COVID-19 samples was the United States, Italy and Spain.

Authors' analysis steps: Reference gene primers were amplified, and this amplification served to estimate nucleated cell counts. Clones were sequenced by immunoSEQ multiplex PCR, and TCRdb holds only the in-frame ones, with some missing. That table supplies the V and J calls and clone size; D and trimming were determined from the DNA. The sample carries approximately 150,000 clones, approximately 90% recorded once. The sample consisted of peripheral blood. The source is a middle-aged man with active or convalescent COVID-19.

CDR3 sequence reads: CASSFGTSAGNTIYF. The CDR3 coding sequence is TGTGCCAGCAGCTTTGGTACGAGTGCTGGAAACACCATATATTTT. J is TRBJ1-3 and V is TRBV5-4; D uncertain. The CDR3 contains 15 residues. Germline V CDR1 and CDR2: SGHNT, YYREEE (reference sequence). Trimming removed 2 bases from V and 2 bases from J, with 11 bases in between.